This TCR beta chain appears in the sequencing data of a study of T cell responses to AZD1222 COVID-19 vaccine. In the study overall: Timing groups of about 4 and about 12 weeks for second doses were pooled. General study points: Spike-wide coverage was observed for vaccine-associated CD4 TCRs, with dominant responses at 160-218 and 743-854.

The repertoire was sequenced with immunoSEQ multiplex PCR; TCRdb's copy has only in-frame clones and lacks some. This table holds 150,000 to 200,000 clones, 80% to 95% found once. Regarding this clone: Its specificity is unknown.

Here the sequenced sample was peripheral blood, taken on day 0 of AZD1222 vaccination. The clonotype originates from an adult in good health.

DNA for the CDR3: TGCGCCAGCAGCTTTGCTGGGGGGCGAATGAACACTGAAGCTTTCTTT. It codes for CASSFAGGRMNTEAFF. This chain joins TRBV5-1 and TRBJ1-1; possibly TRBD1 for D (6 bases). The CDR3 is 16 amino acids. V was trimmed by 2 bases and J by 0 bases, leaving 14 bases between them. Germline V gene sequence: CDR1 SGHRS, CDR2 YFSETQ.